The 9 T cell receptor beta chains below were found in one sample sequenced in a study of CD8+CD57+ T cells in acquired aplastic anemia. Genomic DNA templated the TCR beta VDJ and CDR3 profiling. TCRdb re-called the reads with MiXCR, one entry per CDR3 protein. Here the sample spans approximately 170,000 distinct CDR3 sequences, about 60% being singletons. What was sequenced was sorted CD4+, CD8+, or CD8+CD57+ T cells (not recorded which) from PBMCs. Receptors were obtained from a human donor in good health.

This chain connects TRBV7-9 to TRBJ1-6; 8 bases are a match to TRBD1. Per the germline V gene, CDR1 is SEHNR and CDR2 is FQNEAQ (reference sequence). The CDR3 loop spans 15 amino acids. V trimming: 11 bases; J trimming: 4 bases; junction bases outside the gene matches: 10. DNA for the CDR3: TGTGCCGTCGCGGGGACAGGCCGATATAATTCACCCCTCCACTTT. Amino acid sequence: CAVAGTGRYNSPLHF.

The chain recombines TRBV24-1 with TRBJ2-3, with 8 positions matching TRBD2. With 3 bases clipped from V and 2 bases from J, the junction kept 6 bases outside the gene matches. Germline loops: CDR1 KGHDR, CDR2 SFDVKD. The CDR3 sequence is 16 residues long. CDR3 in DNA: TGTGCCACCAGTGATCCTATGCGGGAGGCCACAGATACGCAGTATTTT. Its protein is CATSDPMREATDTQYF.

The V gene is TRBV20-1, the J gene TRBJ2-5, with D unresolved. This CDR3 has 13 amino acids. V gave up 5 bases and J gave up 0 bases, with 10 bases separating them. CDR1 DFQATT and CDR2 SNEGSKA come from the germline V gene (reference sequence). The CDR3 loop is CSAASPNQETQYF. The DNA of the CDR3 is TGCAGTGCTGCTTCACCCAACCAAGAGACCCAGTACTTC.

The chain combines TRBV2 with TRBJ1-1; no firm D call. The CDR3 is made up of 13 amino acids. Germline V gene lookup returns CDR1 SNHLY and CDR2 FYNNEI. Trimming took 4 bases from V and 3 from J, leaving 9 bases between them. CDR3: CASSGAGYTEAFF. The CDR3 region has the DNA TGTGCCAGCAGTGGGGCGGGGTACACTGAAGCTTTCTTT.

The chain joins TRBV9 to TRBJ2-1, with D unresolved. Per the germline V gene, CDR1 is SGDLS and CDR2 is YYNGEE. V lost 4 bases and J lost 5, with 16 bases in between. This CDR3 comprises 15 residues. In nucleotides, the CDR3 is TGTGCCAGCAGCCTATTCTTCTCAAATCACAATGAGCAGTTCTTC. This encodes CASSLFFSNHNEQFF.

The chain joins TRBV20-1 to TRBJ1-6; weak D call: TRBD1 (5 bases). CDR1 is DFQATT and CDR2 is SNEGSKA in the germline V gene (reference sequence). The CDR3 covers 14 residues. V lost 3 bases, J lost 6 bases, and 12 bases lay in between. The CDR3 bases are TGCAGTGCTAGTGTAGGGAGGGGTAATTCACCCCTCCACTTT. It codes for CSASVGRGNSPLHF.

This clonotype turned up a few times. For the CDR3, the DNA is TGTGCCAGCAGTGCACTGGAGCTAGCGGGAGATACGCAGTATTTT. Its protein is CASSALELAGDTQYF. The rearrangement links TRBV3-1 to TRBJ2-3, with TRBD2 identical over 8 bases. The CDR3 length is 15 residues. V was clipped by 6 bases and J by 5 bases; unmatched bases: 10. Germline V CDR1 and CDR2: LGHDT, YNNKEL (reference sequence).

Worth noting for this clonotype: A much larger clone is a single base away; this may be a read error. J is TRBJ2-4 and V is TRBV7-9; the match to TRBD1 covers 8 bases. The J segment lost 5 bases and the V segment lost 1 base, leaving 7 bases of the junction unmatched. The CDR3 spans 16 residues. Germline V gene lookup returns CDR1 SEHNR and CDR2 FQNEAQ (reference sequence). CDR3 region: CASSLGQGLRQNIQYF. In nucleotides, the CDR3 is TGTGCCAGCAGCTTAGGACAGGGGCTGCGGCAAAACATTCAGTACTTC.

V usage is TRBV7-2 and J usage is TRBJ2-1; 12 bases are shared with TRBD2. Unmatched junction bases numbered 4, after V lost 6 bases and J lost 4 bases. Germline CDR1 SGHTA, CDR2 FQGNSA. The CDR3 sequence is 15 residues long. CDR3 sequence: CASSRTSGVYNEQFF. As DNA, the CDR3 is TGTGCCAGCAGTCGGACTAGCGGGGTTTACAATGAGCAGTTCTTC.